These 12 T cell receptor beta chains were sequenced from one sample in a study of T-cell reconstitution after alpha-beta-depleted transplantation in children (dated by TCRdb to 2016 to 2017). Sample treatment or condition, as interpreted from the label and publication: allogeneic hematopoietic cell transplantation with graft depleted of TCRalphabeta T cells and CD19 B cells. Library preparation employed PCR. The instrument was an Illumina HiSeq 2500. To normalize quantification of the TCRbeta repertoire, the TCR libraries were built with molecular barcoding that relied on unique molecular identifiers. TCRdb trimmed the raw reads at Q25, called clones with MiXCR and kept productive beta chains. Rows are combined by CDR3 protein, so each entry shows the most common genes and DNA. This sample has 250,000 to 400,000 distinct CDR3 sequences in its table, and more than 20% of those were observed once. The ten largest clones take up about 10% of the sample.

The material sequenced was PBMCs, mostly from graft donor cells, taken 180 days after TCRalphabeta/CD19-depleted stem cell transplant. The receptors were sampled from a male patient under 18 who had a stem cell transplant for acute lymphoblastic leukemia, so the T cells may come from the graft donor.

In this sample, this clonotype turned up a few times. The CDR3 region has the DNA TGTGCCACCAGCAGAGATTTGGGGGGCTCTTCACCCCTCCACTTT. Its translation is CATSRDLGGSSPLHF. This rearrangement joins TRBV15 to TRBJ1-6; D is perhaps TRBD1 (6 bases). Deletions cut 0 bases from V and 9 bases from J, with 12 bases between. Germline V gene sequence: CDR1 LNHNV, CDR2 YYDKDF (reference sequence). The CDR3 runs 15 residues.

This clonotype came up a few times. The V call is TRBV20-1, the J call TRBJ1-5; D ambiguous. This CDR3 comprises 14 residues. Trimming shortened V by 5 bases and J by 0 bases, and 11 bases separated the two germline ends. Germline V gene lookup returns CDR1 DFQATT and CDR2 SNEGSKA (reference sequence). The CDR3 DNA reads TGCAGTGCTGACCCGGGGATTAGCAATCAGCCCCAGCATTTT. Protein: CSADPGISNQPQHF.

The J gene is TRBJ1-1, the V gene TRBV5-1, with a weak D call TRBD1 (6 bases). V was shortened by 0 bases and J by 11 bases, with 8 bases between the two germline ends. The CDR3 consists of 11 residues. Germline V gives CDR1 SGHRS, CDR2 YFSETQ. The CDR3 region is CASSLDRVAFF. DNA of the CDR3: TGCGCCAGCAGCTTGGACAGGGTCGCTTTCTTT.

The CDR3 region is CASSPTGTGGLGSTEAFF. The CDR3 nucleotides read TGCGCCAGCAGCCCAACAGGGACAGGCGGCCTAGGGAGCACTGAAGCTTTCTTT. V and J are TRBV4-1 and TRBJ1-1; 8 nucleotides agree with TRBD1. The CDR3 extends over 18 amino acids. The V segment lost 4 bases and the J segment 4 bases; nucleotides outside the gene matches: 17. From germline, CDR1 is MGHRA and CDR2 YSYEKL.

This clonotype appeared a few times. The CDR3 coding sequence is TGTGCCAGCAGTTTATGGGGCCCTCTCGGGGAGCTGTTTTTT. This sequence encodes CASSLWGPLGELFF. The chain is built from TRBV12-3 or TRBV12-4 and TRBJ2-2; possibly TRBD1 for D (5 bases). The CDR3 runs to 14 residues. V shed 2 bases and J shed 7 bases, with 11 bases lying between them.

The rearrangement joins TRBV7-2 to TRBJ2-3; a weak D match, TRBD2 (6 bases). The CDR3 is 15 residues long. Germline-derived CDR1 and CDR2 are SGHTA and FQGNSA. V lost 6 bases, J lost 1 base, and 14 bases lay in between. DNA of the CDR3: TGTGCCAGCAGGGCCGCGGGGCGGCGCACAGATACGCAGTATTTT. This codes for CASRAAGRRTDTQYF.

The rearrangement joins TRBV6-5 to TRBJ2-1, with D possibly matching TRBD1 (5 bases). The germline gives CDR1 MNHEY, CDR2 SVGAGI. The ends were cut back, 6 bases at V and 7 bases at J, with 16 bases in the middle. The CDR3 runs 14 residues. CDR3 in DNA: TGTGCCAGCAGCTACCGTCGACAGACAAATGAGCAGTTCTTC. It encodes CASSYRRQTNEQFF.

The chain has TRBV7-9 and TRBJ2-7; the D gene is possibly TRBD1 (6 bases). The germline V gene encodes CDR1 SEHNR and CDR2 FQNEAQ (reference sequence). This CDR3 has 15 residues. V was clipped by 1 base and J by 3 bases, with 13 bases between them. The CDR3 nucleotides are TGTGCCAGCAGCTTAGTTGGACAGATTCGCTACGAGCAGTACTTC. Translation: CASSLVGQIRYEQYF.

This chain connects TRBV9 to TRBJ2-1; 8 bases are a match to TRBD2. Trimming cost V 2 bases and J 8 bases; bases outside gene matches: 6. The CDR3 totals 14 residues. Germline V gene lookup returns CDR1 SGDLS and CDR2 YYNGEE. CDR3 sequence: CASSVSGIVDEQFF. CDR3 nucleotides: TGTGCCAGCAGCGTTAGCGGGATCGTGGATGAGCAGTTCTTC.

This clonotype occurred a few times. The chain recombines TRBV12-3 or TRBV12-4 with TRBJ1-2; D is ambiguous. The V and J ends lost 5 bases and 4 bases respectively, with 11 bases between them. The CDR3 sequence is 13 residues long. Here the CDR3 reads CASSPAAGYGYTF. The CDR3 nucleotides are TGTGCCAGCAGTCCCGCTGCCGGCTATGGCTACACCTTC.

On this clonotype itself: One end of the junction fails to match germline, which may point to a read error. V usage is TRBV14 and J usage is TRBJ2-3, with TRBD2 matching 13 bases. Germline lookup yields CDR1 SGHDN and CDR2 FVKESK. CDR3 length: 18 residues. CDR3 residues: CVSSQPGLAGAPTDTQYF. The CDR3, as DNA: TGTGTCAGCAGCCAACCCGGACTAGCGGGAGCACCAACAGATACGCAGTATTTT.

This rearrangement joins TRBV5-1 to TRBJ2-3, with TRBD1 as a possible D gene (6 bases). Per germline, CDR1 SGHRS and CDR2 YFSETQ. The CDR3 runs to 17 residues. The ends were cut back, 3 bases at V and 4 bases at J, with 21 bases in the middle. The CDR3 DNA sequence: TGCGCCAGCAGCTCGAACCATCCCAGGGGCAGGTCAGATACGCAGTATTTT. Protein product: CASSSNHPRGRSDTQYF.